One T cell receptor beta chain is described in this entry. The sample holds a few counts of this clone. It lacks a known antigen. The record has no base qualities; no much larger clone is one base away. V lost 2 bases and J lost 4 bases, and the count of bases not matched to a germline gene is 7. CDR1 and CDR2 are drawn from the germline V gene (reference sequence): SGHNT, YYREEE. The CDR3, from cysteine to phenylalanine, totals 17 residues. The entry retains the CDR3 DNA only, 51 bases that are in frame from base 1. The cohort was made up of roughly 670 healthy bone marrow donors. All cohort members were sampled while nominally healthy, although unrecorded immune exposures were likely present. The donor tested CMV seronegative, placing the donor among the 350 or so seronegative members of the cohort. Every donor gave a peripheral blood sample, and the peripheral blood mononuclear cells from that sample were used for TCR beta sequencing. The Qiagen DNeasy Blood Extraction Kit was used to extract genomic DNA from the blood cell samples.

Library creation used the immunoSEQ multiplex PCR assay. For the multiplex PCR, a mixture combining 60 forward primers for TCR Vbeta segments and 13 reverse primers for TCR Jbeta segments was used. The CDR3 region of rearranged TCR beta genes was amplified from genomic DNA by a multiplex PCR assay. On the Illumina HiSeq System, the amplified TCR beta libraries were sequenced as 87-base-pair reads. The study's own analysis went as follows. A later analysis counted around 72 million unique TCR beta chains across the 666 repertoires, and 9.5 million to 11 million of these chains were shared by at least two donors. Raw reads were error-corrected and collapsed into unique sequences by a nearest-neighbor algorithm in which closely related sequences were merged to remove PCR and sequencing errors. Alignment of CDR3 sequences to IMGT reference sequences was used to assign V, D and J gene segments. For a sequence to be retained, a match of at least six nucleotides to both a V gene segment and a J gene segment was required. Rearrangements were called productive when the CDR3 lacked stop codons and stayed in frame with V and J; all others were non-productive. Following IMGT convention, CDR3 was defined as the stretch from the second conserved V-encoded cysteine up to the conserved J-encoded phenylalanine. The earlier analysis of about 500 of the donors excluded sequences that lacked an unambiguous match to a single V gene segment. In an earlier analysis of 587 of the donors, V segments were called functional above 56.7% productive rearrangements and were called segregating when the between-donor standard deviation exceeded 5%. To diagnose cytomegalovirus status from the catalog of TCR beta chain sequences, a statistical classification framework was built. A later analysis assigned V and J genes by comparing TCR nucleotide sequences with IMGT/GENE-DB human TR gene sequences. In a later analysis, CDR3 sequences and most-parsimonious VDJ recombination scenarios were assigned using the TCRdist pipeline. In a later analysis, each TCR beta chain was defined by its CDR3 amino acid sequence together with its V-gene family, and reads lacking a unique V-gene family were excluded. A later analysis removed 500 to 600 highly shared, low-generation-probability nucleotide sequences to deal with suspected cross-contamination and a sequencing artifact. For each public chain, a later analysis derived a clonal expansion index from normalized ranks of inferred template counts within each repertoire. Generation probabilities in a later analysis came from a VDJ recombination model fitted to out-of-frame rearrangements, and those results were checked against IGoR. In a later analysis, hypergeometric tests were used to score TCR-TCR, TCR-HLA and TCR-CMV co-occurrence, with a repertoire-size bias correction applied to TCR pairs. False discovery rates were estimated in a later analysis by permuting HLA or CMV assignments 20 times. In a later analysis, co-occurring TCRs were grouped using DBSCAN, with TCRdist sequence similarity added in when clustering inside HLA-allele-positive subsets. Repertoires with fewer than 30,000 or more than 120,000 public chains were left out of co-occurrence clustering, as were a few repertoires with anomalous nucleotide sharing. TCRdb mirrors the immuneACCESS table, restricted to in-frame sequences. Some clones are absent from its copies; in checked studies, under half trace to an unresolved V gene, and the reason for the others is unknown. D and trimming come from the DNA, and the V and J calls and clone size come from that table. Within this sample are 45,000 or so clones, with around two thirds of them counted one time only. The top ten clonotypes cover around 3.5% of the sample.

The sample belongs to a study of cytomegalovirus exposure and HLA in healthy donors (dated by TCRdb to 2015 to 2018). Turning to the overall study: In an earlier analysis of 450 to 750 of the donors, 250 to 350 Gb of sequence data and approximately 120 million unique TCR beta sequences from 150 million to 200 million T cells were reported. A later analysis re-examined previously published TCR beta repertoires from over 500 donors and added high-resolution HLA genotyping to investigate patterns of TCR occurrence. Every discovery cohort repertoire had been produced on one sequencing platform. A separate validation cohort of some 130 different subjects was used in addition to the roughly 700-subject first cohort. Class I and class II HLA loci were covered by the typing at four-digit resolution. About 280 gigabases of sequencing data and 70 million to 100 million unique TCR sequences were included in an early release covering around 650 HLA-typed donors. Using immunosequencing, the study profiled T cell repertoires from about 610 subjects and related those repertoires to cytomegalovirus serostatus. The study aimed to test whether cataloging public T cell receptors could reveal signatures of past pathogen exposure. Among a few hundred genotyped donors of the cohort, an average of about 240,000 unique TCR beta nucleotide sequences were sequenced per donor, approximately 20% of them non-productive. An earlier analysis of around 580 of the donors used high-throughput TCR beta sequencing to judge whether each TCR beta V gene segment behaved as functional or pseudogenic. Several DR-DQ haplotypes were handled as single units for association and clustering because linkage in the cohort was strong. Donor age, sex, ethnicity and CMV serostatus were compiled together with the repertoire data. Of the 398 genotyped donors, around 81% fell in the genetic ancestry cluster associated with self-reported Caucasian donors. Rather than using new phenotypic data, the later analysis identified candidate immune exposures from TCR beta sequences and from how often those sequences occurred across donors. Typing coverage differed by locus: A, B, C, DRB1 and DQB1 were typed in roughly 620-640 donors, DQA1 in 500 to 550, DPA1 in around 600, and DPB1 in just under 490. A later genetic analysis used genome-wide SNP genotypes for about 55% of the 666 donors, treating that subset as a discovery cohort. To predict cytomegalovirus infection status, the study brought together high-throughput TCR immunosequencing, statistical association of individual TCRs with disease status, and machine learning.

Here is what the overall study found, with its caveats: A later genetic analysis associated a missense DCLRE1C variant with V-gene and J-gene trimming of TCR beta chains, and an independent cohort replicated the association. According to a later analysis, TCR association rates differed among HLA loci, with DRB1 alleles showing the most associated TCRs and HLA-C alleles showing the fewest. Some IMGT-functional V segments, including TRBV6-2 and TRBV6-3, could not be told apart with the 87-base-pair reads, so those segments were excluded. A further reported finding was that TCR beta sequences accurately predicted the HLA-A and HLA-B alleles for most subjects in the first cohort. According to the authors, the approach could potentially be generalized to other disease states and immunological phenotypes. Correlated functional status among segregating V segments might reflect linkage disequilibrium, but an unknown experimental factor could not be ruled out. Because counts were too low, about 18 rarely observed V segments, including chromosome 9 orphons, were excluded from the earlier analysis of 587 of the donors. Compared with the roughly 670-donor mean, donors in an Asian-associated ancestry cluster had fewer N-insertions in productive TCRs, according to a later genetic analysis. Compared with equally common non-associated chains, HLA-associated TCR beta chains in a later analysis were more clonally expanded and had lower generation probabilities. An earlier analysis of 587 of the donors showed that most TCR beta V segments appeared in productive rearrangements either about 90% or about 30% of the time, which broadly matched IMGT annotations. Specific HLA alleles were associated with over 15,000 TCR beta sequences at a false discovery rate of 0.05 in a later analysis. In vitro tests confirmed that a few of the cytomegalovirus-associated TCR beta chains recognize cytomegalovirus antigens. Strong co-occurrence of HLA alleles, especially DR and DQ, made assigning TCR associations to individual alleles difficult. The cohort was sequenced for TCR beta chains only, and without alpha or paired-chain data the features that could be detected were limited. In the study, roughly 160 TCR beta chains were listed as associated with cytomegalovirus. Presence/absence analyses assumed roughly uniform sequencing depth across donors, an assumption that may not hold. Across donors, most TCR sequences were observed very rarely, whereas some public TCRs were present in many individuals. CMV serostatus was the only immune exposure information available for the cohort. Because HLA typing was missing for some donors at each locus, association tests included only the typed subset. A group of highly shared sequence variants was considered likely to be a technical artifact of the sequencing pipeline. According to a later analysis, parvovirus B19, influenza, CMV and Epstein-Barr virus appeared linked to several top co-occurrence clusters. In a later analysis, most CMV-associated TCR beta chains were found to appear HLA-restricted, with HLA associations seemingly driven largely by CMV exposure. The classifier was reported to diagnose cytomegalovirus status with high specificity and sensitivity in both the original cohort and the validation cohort.

This chain is built from TRBV5-4 and TRBJ2-1; TRBD2 matches 12 bases in the middle. This receptor was identified in a woman aged 25 to 39 in good health and CMV-seronegative. Sequencing input: PBMCs. Here is the DNA: TGTGCCAGCAGCTTATTAGGACTAGCGGGAATGTACAATGAGCAGTTCTTC. It is translated as CASSLLGLAGMYNEQFF.